Shown below are 30 T cell receptor beta chains from a single sample sequenced in a study of shared clonotypes between healthy human individuals. As defined, naive CD8 cells were CD45RO-negative and positively selected for CCR7, with terminally differentiated effector memory CD45RA+ cells excluded. Clones were sequenced by immunoSEQ multiplex PCR, and TCRdb holds only the in-frame ones, with some missing. The sample has about 2 million clones, about 95% seen once. The specimen sequenced was naive CD8+ T cells sorted from blood. The receptors shown here come from a young man in good health.

This rearrangement joins TRBV13 to TRBJ2-7; tentative D call: TRBD2 (5 bases). The CDR3 contains 17 residues. Germline V gene sequence: CDR1 PRHDT, CDR2 FYEKMQ (reference sequence). Trimming cost V 5 bases and J 0 bases, with 20 bases left between them. DNA for the CDR3: TGTGCCAGCAGCGCCGGCGCAGGAGCGGAAAGCTCCTACGAGCAGTACTTC. It encodes CASSAGAGAESSYEQYF.

The J gene is TRBJ2-7, the V gene TRBV2; 9 bases are shared with TRBD1. The CDR3 extends over 15 amino acids. With V trimmed by 6 bases and J by 3 bases, 9 bases remained unmatched. CDR1 is SNHLY and CDR2 is FYNNEI in the germline V gene. CDR3 bases: TGTGCCAGCAGGGAGGTTGGGACAGGGCTCTACGAGCAGTACTTC. Translated, it gives CASREVGTGLYEQYF.

This chain uses TRBV5-8 with TRBJ2-3, with D possibly being TRBD2 (5 bases). Germline V gives CDR1 SGHTS, CDR2 YDEGEE. Trimming took 0 bases from V and 2 from J, leaving 7 bases between them. The CDR3 runs to 14 residues. In DNA, the CDR3 is TGTGCCAGCAGCTTGGGGGGAGCCACAGATACGCAGTATTTT. This sequence encodes CASSLGGATDTQYF. Full variable domain (rest looked up from reference TRBV5-8 and TRBJ2-3): EAGVTQSPTHLIKTRGQQATLRCSPISGHTSVYWYQQALGLGLQFLLWYDEGEERNRGNFPPRFSGRQFPNYSSELNVNALELEDSALYLCASSLGGATDTQYFGPGTRLTVL.

This clone was seen many times. The chain carries TRBV5-4 and TRBJ1-4; 10 nucleotides match TRBD1. Germline CDR1 and CDR2: SGHNT and YYREEE (reference sequence). V lost 9 bases, J lost 6 bases, and 5 bases stayed unmatched. CDR3 length: 13 residues. The DNA of the CDR3 is TGTGCCACTGGGGACAGGGGTGATGAAAAACTGTTTTTT. Residues: CATGDRGDEKLFF.

The rearrangement uses TRBV19 and TRBJ1-3; the D is unclear. Germline values: CDR1 LNHDA, CDR2 SQIVND (reference sequence). This CDR3 comprises 19 residues. V was trimmed by 6 bases and J by 7 bases, leaving 31 bases between them. DNA for the CDR3: TGTGCCAGTAGCCCTGAGGATACCGGACTACAGTCCCCATATAACACCATATATTTT. As protein: CASSPEDTGLQSPYNTIYF.

Notes on this clone: Sequence at one end of the junction differs from germline and may be a read error. J is TRBJ2-3 and V is TRBV11-2; tentatively, D is TRBD2 (5 bases). Germline CDR1 reads SGHAT; CDR2 reads FQNNGV. CDR3 length: 16 residues. The CDR3 DNA is TGTGCCAGCAGCTTAGCTCCTGTGGCGGGCACACATACGCAGTATTTT. Protein product: CASSLAPVAGTHTQYF.

This rearrangement joins TRBV2 to TRBJ2-5; 8 bases fit TRBD1. Germline CDR1 reads SNHLY; CDR2 reads FYNNEI. V lost 5 bases and J lost 2; bases outside the gene matches: 7. This CDR3 is built from 15 residues. The CDR3 region is CASSRQGTLQETQYF. DNA for the CDR3: TGTGCCAGCAGTCGACAGGGGACATTGCAAGAGACCCAGTACTTC. Full variable domain (outside the CDR3, taken from reference TRBV2 and TRBJ2-5): EPEVTQTPSHQVTQMGQEVILRCVPISNHLYFYWYRQILGQKVEFLVSFYNNEISEKSEIFDDQFSVERPDGSNFTLKIRSTKLEDSAMYFCASSRQGTLQETQYFGPGTRLLVL.

This rearrangement joins TRBV14 to TRBJ2-2; 11 positions agree with TRBD2. The CDR3 spans 19 residues. CDR1 and CDR2 from the germline V gene are SGHDN and FVKESK. V lost 4 bases to trimming and J lost 0 bases; unmatched junction nucleotides: 10. CDR3 nucleotides: TGTGCCAGCAGCCCGGGAACTAGCGGGAGCGTCCCGAACACCGGGGAGCTGTTTTTT. Translating it yields CASSPGTSGSVPNTGELFF.

This clone was seen just once. Germline is not matched at one junction end, which may reflect a read error. V is TRBV30 and J is TRBJ1-6; 9 bases are shared with TRBD1. The CDR3 covers 13 residues. Germline CDR1 is GTSNPN and CDR2 is SVGIG (reference sequence). This CDR3 reads CASPGQGNSPLYF. The DNA of the CDR3 is TGTGCCTCTCCGGGACAGGGAAATTCACCCCTCTACTTT.

The chain recombines TRBV7-9 with TRBJ2-5; TRBD1 matches 7 bases. Germline loops: CDR1 SEHNR, CDR2 FQNEAQ (reference sequence). This CDR3 spans 14 amino acids. V trimming: 5 bases; J trimming: 1 base; junction bases outside the gene matches: 4. The chain's CDR3 is CASSETGSQETQYF. In DNA form, the CDR3 reads TGTGCCAGCAGCGAGACAGGGTCCCAAGAGACCCAGTACTTC.

This clone has a handful of counts. Here the CDR3 DNA reads TGTGCCAGTAGTATCGGGACTGATAACTTTTACGAGCAGTACTTC. The encoded protein is CASSIGTDNFYEQYF. The chain has TRBV19 and TRBJ2-7, with D perhaps TRBD2 (6 bases). The CDR3 totals 15 residues. CDR1 and CDR2 from the germline V gene are LNHDA and SQIVND (reference sequence). The germline V and J ends were trimmed by 3 bases and 4 bases, with 16 bases remaining between them. Drawing the rest from reference TRBV19 and TRBJ2-7, the complete variable domain is DGGITQSPKYLFRKEGQNVTLSCEQNLNHDAMYWYRQDPGQGLRLIYYSQIVNDFQKGDIAEGYSVSREKKESFPLTVTSAQKNPTAFYLCASSIGTDNFYEQYFGPGTRLTVT.

The V and J genes are TRBV27 and TRBJ2-7; D might be TRBD2 (7 bases). Germline V CDR1 and CDR2: MNHEY, SMNVEV (reference sequence). V dropped 3 bases and J dropped 3 bases, with 15 bases sitting between them. CDR3 length: 15 amino acids. As DNA, the CDR3 is TGTGCCAGCAGTTTCCTCGGGGGGCTGAGCTACGAGCAGTACTTC. Amino acid sequence: CASSFLGGLSYEQYF.

The chain employs TRBV4-1 and TRBJ2-2, with TRBD2 matching over 7 bases. The CDR3 totals 14 residues. Per the germline V gene, CDR1 is MGHRA and CDR2 is YSYEKL. The junction had 5 bases not matched to a gene; V was cut back by 1 base and J by 9 bases. This chain's CDR3 is CASSQVAGARELFF. The CDR3 DNA sequence: TGCGCCAGCAGCCAAGTCGCGGGAGCCCGGGAGCTGTTTTTT.

The gene calls are TRBV12-5 and TRBJ1-2, with 10 bases aligning to TRBD1. The CDR3 loop spans 16 amino acids. CDR1 is LGHNT and CDR2 is FRNRAP in the germline V gene. The J segment lost 4 bases and the V segment lost 5 bases, leaving 10 bases of the junction unmatched. Written as DNA, the CDR3 is TGTGCTAGTGGTCCATCCGGGACAGGGGTGAGCTATGGCTACACCTTC. Its translation is CASGPSGTGVSYGYTF.

CDR3 residues: CASSSGPKRIKDTQYF. The DNA for the CDR3 is TGTGCCAGCAGCTCGGGGCCCAAAAGGATTAAAGATACGCAGTATTTT. The V call is TRBV5-6, the J call TRBJ2-3; D is possibly TRBD1 or TRBD2 (5 bases each). The germline V and J ends were trimmed by 3 bases and 5 bases, with 19 bases remaining between them. Germline values: CDR1 SGHDT, CDR2 YYEEEE. The CDR3 is 16 amino acids.

This chain joins TRBV14 and TRBJ2-7; maybe TRBD2 (6 bases). Germline values: CDR1 SGHDN, CDR2 FVKESK. Trimming took 1 base from V and 2 from J, leaving 12 bases between them. The CDR3 loop spans 15 amino acids. CDR3 in amino acids: CASSQVEGTPYEQYF. CDR3 coding DNA: TGTGCCAGCAGCCAAGTGGAGGGAACCCCCTACGAGCAGTACTTC.

CDR3 region: CAISKDYEQYF. CDR3 coding DNA: TGTGCCATCAGTAAGGACTACGAGCAGTACTTC. This chain links TRBV10-3 with TRBJ2-7; D is ambiguous. The V gene lost 5 bases and the J gene lost 3 bases, with 5 bases spanning the gap. CDR3 length: 11 residues. Germline V gene sequence: CDR1 ENHRY, CDR2 SYGVKD.

The chain uses TRBV7-6 and TRBJ2-2; D ambiguous. V shed 1 base and J shed 5 bases, with 11 bases lying between them. Germline CDR1 reads SGHVS; CDR2 reads FNYEAQ. The length of the CDR3 is 15 residues. The CDR3 DNA follows: TGTGCCAGCAGCTTAGTGGGGATAGGGACCGGGGAGCTGTTTTTT. Its protein is CASSLVGIGTGELFF.

This CDR3 is CASSTDRAQETQYF. The DNA of the CDR3 is TGTGCCAGCAGTACCGACAGGGCGCAAGAGACCCAGTACTTC. This rearrangement joins TRBV27 to TRBJ2-5; 7 positions agree with TRBD1. V was pared by 5 bases and J by 2 bases, with 5 bases of the junction left unmatched. The CDR3 covers 14 residues. CDR1 MNHEY and CDR2 SMNVEV come from the germline V gene (reference sequence).

CDR3 in amino acids: CASSGLVRGAGEKLFF. The CDR3 nucleotides read TGTGCCAGCAGCGGCTTAGTAAGGGGGGCAGGAGAAAAACTGTTTTTT. The chain links TRBV11-2 to TRBJ1-4, with D maybe TRBD1 (6 bases). The CDR3 extends over 16 amino acids. CDR1 is SGHAT, CDR2 FQNNGV, per germline. The V end was cut by 5 bases, the J end by 8 bases, with 21 bases between.

The chain is built from TRBV6-1 and TRBJ2-7, with 10 bases that match TRBD1. The CDR3 runs to 15 residues. With V trimmed by 8 bases and J by 0 bases, 7 bases remained unmatched. CDR1 is MNHNS and CDR2 is SASEGT in the germline V gene. The CDR3 bases are TGTGCCAGCGGGGGACAGGGGTCTAGCTCCTACGAGCAGTACTTC. Translated, it gives CASGGQGSSSYEQYF.

This clone was picked up one time. The V gene is TRBV4-1, the J gene TRBJ2-3; 8 bases map to TRBD1. The CDR3 length is 16 residues. CDR1 is MGHRA and CDR2 is YSYEKL in the germline V gene. V lost 1 base and J lost 2; bases outside the gene matches: 5. The CDR3 loop reads CASSQGRTGPTDTQYF. CDR3 in DNA: TGCGCCAGCAGCCAAGGACGGACAGGGCCCACAGATACGCAGTATTTT.

The chain links TRBV4-1 to TRBJ2-7; the match to TRBD2 covers 8 bases. Germline V gene data show CDR1 as MGHRA and CDR2 as YSYEKL. The CDR3 has 16 residues. Unmatched junction bases numbered 8, after V lost 3 bases and J lost 1 base. CDR3 region: CASSHELAAFSYEQYF. The CDR3 DNA follows: TGCGCCAGCAGCCATGAACTAGCGGCGTTTTCCTACGAGCAGTACTTC.

This chain joins TRBV4-1 and TRBJ2-7; 8 bases map to TRBD1. From germline, CDR1 is MGHRA and CDR2 YSYEKL. The CDR3 runs to 15 residues. With 0 bases clipped from V and 3 bases from J, the junction kept 4 bases outside the gene matches. The CDR3 is CASSQEAGGIYEQYF. Written as DNA, the CDR3 is TGCGCCAGCAGCCAAGAGGCAGGGGGCATCTACGAGCAGTACTTC.

The gene calls are TRBV29-1 and TRBJ1-2, with TRBD1 matching over 8 bases. CDR1 and CDR2 from the germline V gene are SQVTM and ANQGSEA. Trimming cost V 1 base and J 10 bases; bases outside gene matches: 8. The length of the CDR3 is 13 residues. CDR3 DNA sequence: TGCAGCGTTGAAGCGGACGGGACAGGACTCTACACCTTC. Encoded protein: CSVEADGTGLYTF.

The rearrangement joins TRBV4-3 to TRBJ1-4, with TRBD1 identical over 7 bases. The germline V gene has CDR1 LGHNA and CDR2 YSLEER. J lost 4 bases, V lost 0 bases, and 11 bases had no gene match. This CDR3 contains 18 residues. The CDR3, as DNA: TGCGCCAGCAGCCAAGATCTGTTAAGGGACAGTCATAATGAAAAACTGTTTTTT. Its translation is CASSQDLLRDSHNEKLFF.

Notes on this clone: The junction differs from germline at one of its ends, possibly a read error. The chain employs TRBV10-1 and TRBJ2-7; D is uncertain. Germline V gene sequence: CDR1 WNHNN, CDR2 SYGVQD (reference sequence). There are 12 residues in the CDR3. The CDR3 DNA reads TGCGCCAGCAGTGAGGGCTCCTTCGAGCAGTACTTC. This gives the protein CASSEGSFEQYF.

With respect to this clone: Other DNA sequences in this specimen translate into the identical CDR3. V gene TRBV4-1 combines with J gene TRBJ2-1; 7 bases map to TRBD1. The trim removed 0 bases at V and 4 bases at J, leaving 3 bases unmatched. There are 15 residues in the CDR3. In germline, CDR1 is MGHRA, CDR2 YSYEKL. CDR3: CASSQDGDSYNEQFF. The CDR3 DNA follows: TGCGCCAGCAGCCAAGATGGGGACAGTTACAATGAGCAGTTCTTC.

This sequence joins TRBV7-9 and TRBJ1-6; TRBD1 is a possible D gene (6 bases). The CDR3 is 14 amino acids. Trimming cost V 5 bases and J 5 bases, with 10 bases left between them. Germline V gene lookup returns CDR1 SEHNR and CDR2 FQNEAQ (reference sequence). The chain's CDR3 is CASSHREDNSPLHF. The CDR3 DNA reads TGTGCCAGCAGCCACAGGGAAGATAATTCACCCCTCCACTTT.

The chain has TRBV28 and TRBJ2-5, with 8 bases identical to TRBD2. Trimming took 2 bases from V and 0 from J; bases not matched to a gene: 5. Looked up from germline, CDR1 is MDHEN and CDR2 is SYDVKM. The length of the CDR3 is 16 residues. The CDR3 DNA reads TGTGCCAGCAGTTTACTCAGCGGGGGTTACCAAGAGACCCAGTACTTC. This translates into CASSLLSGGYQETQYF.